This entry concerns a single T cell receptor beta chain. What it recognizes is unknown. V shed 2 bases, J shed 6 bases, and the junction held 4 bases outside the gene matches. The CDR3 has 14 residues. The germline gives CDR1 MNHEY, CDR2 SVGAGI. The sample belongs to a study of vaccination effects on CD4 cells after COVID-19. Turning to the study itself: ViraFEST assay sequencing came after antigen-specific CD4+ T cells were expanded with viral peptide pools. Vaccine administered to participants consisted of two doses of either BNT162b2 or mRNA-1273. In culture with roughly 10 IU/ml IL-2 and 9 to 10 ug/ml peptides, PBMC were grown at two million per well.

With approximately 10 days of culture completed, CD4+ T cells were isolated. Researchers swapped half the medium for IL-2 medium on both days 3 and 7. Generated by immunoSEQ multiplex PCR, the TCRdb table keeps only in-frame clones and is missing some. The sample has tens of thousands of clones, approximately 71% seen once. This TCR was sampled from a human donor who received a COVID-19 vaccine. The gene calls are TRBV6-5 and TRBJ1-1; the match to TRBD1 covers 9 bases. This sample comprised CD4+ T cells from PBMCs cultured without peptide, obtained before COVID-19 vaccination. The CDR3 is CASSYGRQGAEAFF. In DNA form, the CDR3 reads TGTGCCAGCAGTTACGGCCGACAGGGGGCTGAAGCTTTCTTT.